This TCR beta chain was recorded in a study of shared clonotypes between healthy human individuals. Study results and caveats: The authors sampled blood alone, and tissue repertoires likely differ.

Unmatched junction bases numbered 2, after V lost 3 bases and J lost 0 bases. CDR3 size: 15 residues. Germline V lookup: CDR1 KGHSH, CDR2 LQKENI. About this clone itself: What it binds is unknown.

Produced via immunoSEQ multiplex PCR; TCRdb's table is partial and in-frame only. The sample consists of 2 million to 2.5 million clones, 85% to 95% of them appearing once. The chain carries TRBV18 and TRBJ2-4; TRBD1 matches at 7 bases. Sequencing was carried out using naive CD4+ T cells from PBMCs. Stated subset: CD45RA+ positively selected. The receptor was derived from a man between 18 and 35 years old in good health. Some clones in this sample may be carry-over from other donors' samples. This CDR3 is CASSPGTVAKNIQYF. The CDR3 DNA follows: TGTGCCAGCTCACCCGGGACAGTAGCCAAAAACATTCAGTACTTC.